The 22 T cell receptor beta chains reported below all come from one sample, sequenced in a study of tumor-infiltrating lymphocytes in primary liver carcinoma (dated by TCRdb to about 2017). TCRdb lists the instrument as Illumina HiSeq 2500. TCRbeta-specific cDNA was reverse-transcribed from approximately 0.5 ug total RNA using a constant-region primer and ProtoScript II reverse transcriptase. TCRbeta libraries were built with three nested multiplex PCR rounds, a slightly modified ARM-PCR procedure. Each of the first two PCR rounds ran for approximately 10 cycles and used multiplex TRBV1-TRBV30 forward primers together with a Cbeta reverse primer. In TCRdb, the public reads were trimmed at Q25 with fastp and aligned with MiXCR, with productive beta chains retained. Every distinct CDR3 protein forms one entry, paired with its most common genes and DNA. In this sample the table shows approximately 300,000 distinct CDR3 sequences, 50% to 70% of which occur a single time. Roughly 9% of the sample is taken by the ten largest.

TRIzol reagent was used to extract blood RNA from unsorted whole blood, while the DNeasy Blood & Tissue kit provided the germline DNA. Sequencing used peripheral blood. The receptors were sampled from a man in his forties or fifties with primary liver carcinoma and hepatitis B virus infection.

This clonotype was counted ten times or more. The V and J genes are TRBV12-3 or TRBV12-4 and TRBJ2-7; a weak D match, TRBD1 (8 bases). This CDR3 has 15 residues. The germline V and J ends were trimmed by 7 bases and 0 bases, with 16 bases remaining between them. The CDR3 region is CASKDRGGSSYEQYF. CDR3 bases: TGTGCCAGCAAAGACAGGGGAGGGAGCTCCTACGAGCAGTACTTC.

The chain uses TRBV29-1 and TRBJ2-5; TRBD2 might be the D (8 bases). Looked up from germline, CDR1 is SQVTM and CDR2 is ANQGSEA. The CDR3 contains 17 residues. V lost 5 bases and J lost 4, with 26 bases in between. The CDR3 spells CSVSLLAERGRAETQYF. As DNA, the CDR3 is TGCAGCGTTTCCTTACTAGCGGAAAGGGGGCGAGCAGAGACCCAGTACTTC.

A word on this clonotype: One end of the junction varies from germline; a read error may be responsible. V is TRBV6-5 and J is TRBJ2-2; TRBD2 might be the D (5 bases). This CDR3 is built from 17 residues. The germline gives CDR1 MNHEY, CDR2 SVGAGI. This CDR3 is CASSYPPGSRGTGELCF. CDR3 DNA: TGTGCCAGCAGTTACCCCCCTGGGAGTCGAGGCACCGGGGAGCTGTGTTTT.

This clonotype has ten or more counts. The chain couples TRBV6-6 to TRBJ2-5; the match to TRBD2 covers 9 bases. The V gene end was trimmed by 0 bases and the J gene end by 0 bases; junction bases not matched to a gene: 14. Germline-derived CDR1 and CDR2 are MNHNY and SVGAGI (reference sequence). This CDR3 has 20 amino acids. CDR3 protein: CASSYSRRSASGNHQETQYF. In nucleotides, the CDR3 is TGTGCCAGCAGTTACTCGCGCCGGTCGGCTAGCGGGAACCACCAAGAGACCCAGTACTTC.

Notes on this clonotype: Possible read error: a much larger clone is one base away. The chain is built from TRBV6-2 or TRBV6-3 and TRBJ1-1, with D possibly TRBD1 on 5 matching bases. This CDR3 has 15 amino acids. Germline CDR1 reads MNHEY; CDR2 reads SVGEGT. The DNA for the CDR3 is TGTGCCAGCAGTTACTCCCGTCGTTCGGGGACTGAATCTTTCTTT. Residues: CASSYSRRSGTESFF.

V usage is TRBV6-5 and J usage is TRBJ1-5; 7 bases agree with TRBD1. CDR3 size: 18 residues. Germline-derived CDR1 and CDR2 are MNHEY and SVGAGI. Trimming cost V 4 bases and J 3 bases; bases outside gene matches: 15. Here the CDR3 reads CASSCANPGTALNQPQHF. The CDR3 DNA sequence: TGTGCCAGCAGTTGTGCCAACCCCGGGACAGCTCTCAATCAGCCCCAGCATTTT.

This clonotype was seen ten or more times. The rearrangement links TRBV6-5 to TRBJ2-3; maybe TRBD2 (6 bases). The CDR3 has 16 residues. Germline CDR1 MNHEY, CDR2 SVGAGI. Trimming pared 0 bases from V and 7 bases from J, leaving 17 bases between. CDR3 sequence: CASSYSGGYSTYTQYF. The CDR3 DNA follows: TGTGCCAGCAGTTACTCGGGGGGATATAGTACGTATACGCAGTATTTT.

This clonotype was detected only a few times. The junction shows a germline mismatch at one end, possibly a read error. The chain links TRBV10-3 to TRBJ2-3, with 7 bases lining up with TRBD1. Germline V gene data show CDR1 as ENHRY and CDR2 as SYGVKD. This CDR3 contains 14 residues. The CDR3 nucleotides are TGTACCATCAAAGAACAGGGGCGGACAGATACGCAGTATTTT. This translates into CTIKEQGRTDTQYF.

As to this clonotype: The junction departs from the called germline gene at one end, perhaps through a read error. This chain joins TRBV6-2 or TRBV6-3 and TRBJ2-2; 7 nucleotides line up with TRBD1. This CDR3 has 15 amino acids. The germline gives CDR1 MNHEY, CDR2 SVGEGT. This CDR3 reads CTSRETGFVAGELFF. Written as DNA, the CDR3 is TGTACCAGCAGAGAGACAGGGTTCGTAGCCGGGGAGCTGTTTTTT.

This clonotype was recorded at least ten times. This chain uses TRBV11-2 with TRBJ2-7; 9 bases agree with TRBD2. J was trimmed by 1 base and V by 4 bases; bases with no gene match: 8. Germline values: CDR1 SGHAT, CDR2 FQNNGV. This CDR3 region has 16 residues. The CDR3 region is CASSWRGGDGSYEQYF. The CDR3 region has the DNA TGTGCCAGCAGCTGGCGGGGGGGAGATGGATCCTACGAGCAGTACTTC.

This chain connects TRBV6-1 to TRBJ2-7; D remains ambiguous. CDR1 is MNHNS, CDR2 SASEGT, per germline. This CDR3 spans 16 amino acids. Deletions cut 0 bases from V and 3 bases from J, with 15 bases between. Written as DNA, the CDR3 is TGTGCCAGCAGTGAAGCCACAGTGGTACTATTCTACGAGCAGTACTTC. Translating it yields CASSEATVVLFYEQYF.

This sequence joins TRBV5-1 and TRBJ2-1; D is undetermined. The V end was cut by 0 bases, the J end by 0 bases, with 10 bases between. CDR1 SGHRS and CDR2 YFSETQ come from the germline V gene. The CDR3 extends over 16 amino acids. As DNA, the CDR3 is TGCGCCAGCAGCTTGGAAGCCCAAGGCTCCTACAATGAGCAGTTCTTC. This sequence encodes CASSLEAQGSYNEQFF.

As to this clonotype: A clone one base away is much larger, so this may be a read error. The rearrangement links TRBV5-1 to TRBJ2-3, with 8 bases matching TRBD2. This CDR3 has 14 residues. Looked up from germline, CDR1 is SGHRS and CDR2 is YFSETQ. As DNA, the CDR3 is TGCGCCGGCAGCTTGGAACCTAGCGGGGATACGCAGTATTTT. It yields the protein CAGSLEPSGDTQYF.

Comment on this clonotype: A much larger clone sits a single nucleotide away, making a read error possible. The rearrangement uses TRBV12-3 or TRBV12-4 and TRBJ1-3; the match to TRBD1 covers 9 bases. This CDR3 region has 17 residues. DNA of the CDR3: TGTGCCAACAGTCCAACAACAGGGGGCGCGTATGGAAACACCATATATTTT. This sequence encodes CANSPTTGGAYGNTIYF.

This clonotype has a handful of counts. In DNA form, the CDR3 reads TGCGCCAGCAGCTTAGTAGCGGGAAACATCTACAATGAGCAGTTCTTC. It codes for CASSLVAGNIYNEQFF. The chain couples TRBV5-1 to TRBJ2-1; 8 nucleotides align to TRBD2. The CDR3 is made up of 16 amino acids. Per germline, CDR1 SGHRS and CDR2 YFSETQ. Losses at the gene ends were 2 bases for V and 3 bases for J; bases not matched to a gene: 7.

Remarks on this clonotype: A much larger clone differs from this one at a single base, so this may be a read error. The CDR3 spells CASSPGWGGPPYNEQFF. In DNA, the CDR3 is TGTGCCAGCAGCCCCGGGTGGGGGGGGCCCCCCTACAATGAGCAGTTCTTC. The rearrangement joins TRBV11-2 to TRBJ2-1; possibly TRBD2 for D (7 bases). This CDR3 spans 17 amino acids. The germline gives CDR1 SGHAT, CDR2 FQNNGV. Trimming took 5 bases from V and 2 from J, leaving 19 bases between them.

Comment on this clonotype: The junction differs from germline at one of its ends, possibly a read error. The chain has TRBV11-2 and TRBJ1-5; D is unresolved. The CDR3 runs to 13 residues. CDR1 is SGHAT and CDR2 is FQNNGV in the germline V gene. In DNA form, the CDR3 reads TGTGACAGCAGCCTGGACCGCGGTCAGCCCCAGCATTTT. Protein product: CDSSLDRGQPQHF.

This clonotype was counted many times. The V call is TRBV4-1, the J call TRBJ2-7; TRBD1 aligns across 8 bases. The CDR3 length is 16 residues. Germline V gene sequence: CDR1 MGHRA, CDR2 YSYEKL. The V and J ends lost 0 bases and 3 bases, in that order; junction bases with no gene match: 7. CDR3 region: CASSQERRQGNYEQYF. The CDR3, as DNA: TGCGCCAGCAGCCAAGAGCGACGACAGGGGAACTACGAGCAGTACTTC.

On this clonotype itself: The junction shows a germline mismatch at one end, possibly a read error. V is TRBV5-1 and J is TRBJ2-7, with 7 bases identical to TRBD1. The CDR3 has 13 amino acids. Looked up from germline, CDR1 is SGHRS and CDR2 is YFSETQ. The CDR3 here is CASSVGTAYEQCF. In nucleotides, the CDR3 is TGCGCCAGCAGCGTGGGGACAGCCTACGAGCAGTGCTTC.

Notes on this clonotype: Compared with germline, one end of the junction differs, possibly owing to a read error. The rearrangement links TRBV12-3 or TRBV12-4 to TRBJ1-1; no reliable D call. The length of the CDR3 is 12 residues. CDR3 region: CASRYVTAEALF. In nucleotides, the CDR3 is TGTGCCAGCAGGTATGTGACGGCTGAAGCTCTTTTT.

Worth noting for this clonotype: One end of the junction is discordant with germline, which a read error may explain. The genes are TRBV4-2 and TRBJ2-1, with 12 bases identical to TRBD2. The CDR3 has 21 amino acids. CDR1 and CDR2 from the germline V gene are LGHNA and YNFKEQ. Here the CDR3 reads CANSQDENGVGTSGLGNEQFF. The CDR3 coding sequence is TGTGCCAACAGCCAAGATGAGAACGGAGTTGGGACTAGCGGGCTAGGGAATGAGCAGTTCTTC.

For this clonotype: This may stem from a read error, because a much larger clone lies one nucleotide away. The chain employs TRBV5-5 and TRBJ2-7; D unresolved. CDR1 and CDR2 from the germline V gene are SGHKS and YYEKEE (reference sequence). Trimming stripped 7 bases from V and 0 bases from J, with 17 bases between. This CDR3 is built from 15 residues. The CDR3 DNA is TGTGCCAGCGGCCCCCGTCTGGCTAGCTCCTACGAGCAGTACTTC. This sequence encodes CASGPRLASSYEQYF.